This TCR beta chain comes out of a study of blood T cell repertoires in COVID-19. Study in general: T cells, B-cell-depleted T cells, or PBMCs supplied cDNA or gDNA.

Libraries were prepared by immunoSEQ multiplex PCR; TCRdb keeps only in-frame clonotypes and omits some of them. The repertoire consists of roughly 160,000 clones, with approximately 80% occurring once and the leading ten covering 10% to 15%. The receptor was isolated from an older woman who had recovered from COVID-19. Sample: PBMCs or T cells enriched from blood (not recorded which).

DNA for the CDR3: TGTGCCAGCCGGGGGACGGGGGACACTGAAGCTTTCTTT. Translation gives CASRGTGDTEAFF. The gene calls are TRBV12-3 or TRBV12-4 and TRBJ1-1, with D possibly being TRBD1 (5 bases). The CDR3 is 13 residues long. V was pared by 8 bases and J by 3 bases, with 13 bases between.